Sequencing of this T cell receptor (beta chain) was carried out in a study of human T cells and chemical hapten exposure. Study details: DPC at 2% was the sensitizing agent, placed on approximately 2 cm by approximately 2 cm of upper inner arm skin. Each patient's scalp received weekly diphenylcyclopropenone throughout the roughly 24-week study.

The V end was cut by 3 bases, the J end by 2 bases, with 13 bases between. Germline V lookup: CDR1 DFQATT, CDR2 SNEGSKA (reference sequence). This CDR3 has 14 amino acids. Sample time point: patch test 1, 2 weeks after DPC sensitization. Treatment described: therapeutic diphenylcyclopropenone sensitization with weekly scalp DPC. This clonotype was seen a few times. TCRdb reprocessed the RACE reads with MiXCR, giving one entry per CDR3 protein. This table has around 120,000 distinct CDR3 sequences, about an eighth appearing once. The chain combines TRBV20-1 with TRBJ2-5, with D perhaps TRBD1 (6 bases). The receptor's source is a young man with alopecia areata. Some clones in this sample may be carry-over from other donors' samples. The sequencing used whole blood, collected in connection with sensitization to the hapten diphenylcyclopropenone (DPC). The CDR3 is CSASRHQGQETQYF. In nucleotides, the CDR3 is TGCAGTGCTAGTCGCCACCAGGGGCAAGAGACCCAGTACTTC.